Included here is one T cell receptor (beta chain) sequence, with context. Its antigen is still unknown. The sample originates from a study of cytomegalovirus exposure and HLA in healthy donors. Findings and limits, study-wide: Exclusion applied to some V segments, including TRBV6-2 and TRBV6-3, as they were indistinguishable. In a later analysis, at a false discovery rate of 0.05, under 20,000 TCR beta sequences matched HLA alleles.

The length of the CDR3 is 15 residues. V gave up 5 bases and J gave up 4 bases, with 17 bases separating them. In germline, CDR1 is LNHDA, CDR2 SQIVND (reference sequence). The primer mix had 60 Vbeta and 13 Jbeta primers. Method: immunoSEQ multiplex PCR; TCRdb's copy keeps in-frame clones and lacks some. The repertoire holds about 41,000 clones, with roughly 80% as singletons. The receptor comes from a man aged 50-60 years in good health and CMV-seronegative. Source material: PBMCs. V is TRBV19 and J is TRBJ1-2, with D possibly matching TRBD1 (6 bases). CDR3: CASSSPDRNSYGYTF. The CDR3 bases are TGTGCCAGTAGTTCACCCGACAGGAACTCCTATGGCTACACCTTC.